The source of this TCR beta chain is a study of blood T cell repertoires in COVID-19. The wider study: T cells, B-cell-depleted T cells, or PBMCs provided the cDNA or gDNA that served as material.

Authors' processing steps: For nucleated cells, counts were estimated from reference gene primer amplification. Sequencing used immunoSEQ multiplex PCR; TCRdb keeps in-frame clones, though not all of them. That table furnishes V, J and clone size, whereas the DNA furnished D and trimming. Of 130,000 or so clones in the sample, 85% to 90% were seen once. CDR1 and CDR2 from the germline V gene are MDHEN and SYDVKM. CDR3 length: 14 amino acids. V shed 2 bases, J shed 4 bases, and the junction held 3 bases outside the gene matches. The chain is built from TRBV28 and TRBJ2-3; 7 positions match TRBD2. The sample consisted of peripheral blood. This clonotype was obtained from a man between 65 and 85 years old with active COVID-19. This CDR3 reads CASSLAGDSDTQYF. Here the CDR3 DNA reads TGTGCCAGCAGTTTAGCGGGAGACTCAGATACGCAGTATTTT.